The clone carrying this T cell receptor (beta chain) has just a few counts. As yet, its antigen is unknown. The data stem from a study of T cell repertoires in cytomegalovirus infection. Study-level information: Matching HLA type and CMV infection were both indicated by public TCR beta signatures.

TCRdb ran MiXCR on the reads and lists one entry per CDR3 protein. The sample consists of roughly 310,000 distinct CDR3 sequences, about a sixth of them appearing once. CDR3 length: 13 residues. V was trimmed by 4 bases and J by 4 bases, leaving 8 bases between them. Germline assignment: CDR1 ENHRY and CDR2 SYGVKD. Findings and caveats of the study: Clonotype analysis showed dominance of the ex vivo response by HLA-C-restricted CMV-specific TCR beta clonotypes. Cumulative public TCR beta family frequency identified CMV carriers with the relevant HLA.

The clonotype comes from a human donor in good health (CMV status not recorded). Some clones in this sample may be carry-over from other donors' samples. Sample: PBMCs. J is TRBJ1-5 and V is TRBV10-3; no definite D call. CDR3 bases: TGTGCCATCAGTGGAGGACCGAATCAGCCCCAGCATTTT. This encodes CAISGGPNQPQHF.